Listed below are T cell receptor beta chains from one sample, sequenced in a study of chemoradiotherapy in HPV16-positive cancers. Data came from immunoSEQ multiplex PCR; TCRdb stores just in-frame clones and leaves some out. The sample shows roughly 32,000 clones, nearly 90% of them seen only once. The sequenced sample was blood, obtained from a patient who underwent chemoradiotherapy. Receptor source: a human donor with HPV-associated anogenital cancer. Both conserved end residues are part of each CDR3. D genes are given only for firm matches. For some rows the clone size is stated as once, few or many, or as a class when expanded; others skip it.

>14|NA|NA|TRBV6-5
CASSRTNPYNEQFF
>16|NA|TRBD2|TRBV11-2
CASSPRLAGAGETQYF
>13|NA|NA|TRBV30
CAWNRGGNQPQHF
>13|NA|NA|TRBV7-9
CASSLASINTIYF
>14|NA|NA|TRBV30
CAGEGPRSGYGYTF
>16|NA|NA|TRBV30
CAWSRMGTTITDTQYF
>15|NA|NA|TRBV11-2
CASSLGGQGGSPLHF
>14|NA|NA|TRBV11-2
CASSLADPRETQYF
>13|NA|TRBD1|TRBV6-5
CASKTRDDRGVHF
>13|NA|NA|TRBV6-5
CASSYSGRETQYF
>14|NA|TRBD1|TRBV18
CASSPGTGQYEQYF
>16|NA|NA|TRBV5-6
CASSRLLESSYNEQFF
>14|once|NA|TRBV27
CASSSPGPRAPQHF
>15|NA|NA|TRBV11-2
CASSLWEQGRTEAFF
>12|NA|TRBD1|TRBV25-1
CASSETGTEQFF
>13|NA|NA|TRBV5-1
CASSSGPPETQYF
>13|NA|NA|TRBV30
CAWSGQGNSPLHF
>14|NA|NA|TRBV7-2
CASSPGGPGYEQYF
>15|NA|NA|TRBV6-6
CASSTQAVSNTEAFF
>12|NA|NA|TRBV7-9
CASSRLDQPQHF
>15|NA|TRBD2|TRBV7-2
CASSLEGTNRNEQFF
>14|NA|NA|TRBV4-3
CASSHDDRAYEQYF
>14|NA|TRBD1|TRBV30
CAWSVQQGAYGYTF
>11|NA|NA|TRBV9
CASSQGDTQYF
>15|NA|NA|TRBV27
CASSLYAGASNEQYF
>16|NA|NA|TRBV4-1
CASSLGRGGGTGELFF
>15|once|NA|TRBV5-1
CASSRTGGSNQPQHF
>15|NA|NA|TRBV6-9
CASSYAGQIGSEQYF
>15|medium-sized|NA|TRBV6-5
CASSYAGQIGSEQYF
>13|once|NA|TRBV7-9
CASRPGGAYEQYF
>14|once|NA|TRBV9
CASSPRTQGHEQYF
>16|once|TRBD1|TRBV13
CASSSIPGQGGHEQFF
>15|NA|NA|TRBV6-6
CASLLSQGKGGELFF
>13|NA|NA|TRBV7-7
CASSLEFSYEQYF
>13|NA|NA|TRBV6-1
CASSGNVGETQYF
>13|NA|TRBD1|TRBV19
CASSGQGATEAFF
>14|NA|TRBD2|TRBV7-9
CASSWGGSTDTQYF
>15|NA|TRBD1|TRBV19
CASSIFDRGNQPQHF
>15|NA|TRBD1|TRBV5-4
CASSSPQGGNTEAFF
>14|once|NA|TRBV21-1
CASSNDAPCTEAFF
>15|few|TRBD1|TRBV6-5
CASRPRQGAWDGYTF
>17|NA|NA|TRBV18
CASSPPKAGLSTDTQYF
>13|NA|TRBD1|TRBV7-8
CASSQQGRRGYTF
>14|NA|NA|TRBV7-7
CASSPTVGVGELFF
>12|NA|TRBD1|TRBV29-1
CSFGQVNTEAFF
>13|NA|TRBD1|TRBV6-5
CASSSPGGLGYTF
>14|NA|NA|TRBV5-8
CASSAFSTGYEQYF
>15|once|NA|TRBV2
CASSVLGGERSGYTF
>13|NA|NA|TRBV4-3
CASSQELSGEQYF
>16|once|TRBD2|TRBV19
CASSTFGTSAQETQYF
>15|NA|NA|TRBV5-1
CASSLVGVSTDTQYF